The clone carrying this T cell receptor (beta chain) was seen ten or more times. Its antigen is not identified. The CDR3 goes on 3 residues after the read ends, and that part is filled in from the germline J gene. Trimming took off 3 bases at V and 0 bases at J, with 6 bases between the two ends. The CDR3 sequence is 13 residues long. The data were obtained in a study of T cell clonality in common variable immunodeficiency. Overall study results and limits: In common variable immunodeficiency, TCR beta chains reportedly carried fewer deletions and N-nucleotide insertions.

Sequencing used immunoSEQ multiplex PCR; TCRdb keeps in-frame clones, though not all of them. Recorded here are some 38,000 clones, none singletons. The sequence came from a person between 18 and 75 years old in good health. This chain joins TRBV23-1 and TRBJ2-7; D remains unclear. TRBV23-1 falls under the ORF class, with uncertain function. Sample: peripheral blood mononuclear cells. The CDR3 sequence is CASSQHSSYEQYF. The CDR3 bases that were read are TGCGCCAGCAGTCAGCACAGCTCCTACGAG.